These 11 T cell receptor beta chains came from one sample sequenced in a study of blood T cell repertoires in COVID-19. Sequencing was performed with immunoSEQ multiplex PCR; in TCRdb, only in-frame clones are kept and a portion is missing. The repertoire holds more than 200,000 clones, with 70% to 90% as singletons. The sequencing input was peripheral blood. Receptor source: a man aged 18 to 30 with active or convalescent COVID-19.

This clone showed up just once. The chain is built from TRBV9 and TRBJ2-1, with 11 bases fitting TRBD2. This CDR3 has 16 residues. V was pared by 4 bases and J by 8 bases, with 11 bases of the junction left unmatched. Germline V gives CDR1 SGDLS, CDR2 YYNGEE. Here the CDR3 DNA reads TGTGCCAGCAGCACCCGCGGACTAGCGGGTAGGGATGAGCAGTTCTTC. It is translated as CASSTRGLAGRDEQFF.

J is TRBJ2-7 and V is TRBV5-6, with unresolved D. This CDR3 is 14 amino acids long. V lost 5 bases and J 2 bases, leaving 14 bases between the germline ends. Germline CDR1 SGHDT, CDR2 YYEEEE. The CDR3 DNA follows: TGTGCCAGCAGTCAGGCACCGTTCACCTACGAGCAGTACTTC. It encodes CASSQAPFTYEQYF.

The chain uses TRBV7-9 and TRBJ2-3, with D perhaps TRBD2 (6 bases). Germline CDR1 is SEHNR and CDR2 is FQNEAQ (reference sequence). Trimming stripped 4 bases from V and 2 bases from J, with 19 bases between. The CDR3 loop spans 17 amino acids. The CDR3 spells CASSSPEAGLNTDTQYF. CDR3 DNA sequence: TGTGCCAGCAGCTCACCCGAAGCGGGTTTAAACACAGATACGCAGTATTTT.

This clone occurred once. In DNA form, the CDR3 reads TGTGCCAGCAGTTTGACTAGCGGGAGAAGAACAGATACGCAGTATTTT. Residues: CASSLTSGRRTDTQYF. This chain connects TRBV28 to TRBJ2-3, with 12 bases aligning to TRBD2. The V gene end was trimmed by 3 bases and the J gene end by 3 bases; junction bases not matched to a gene: 4. Per the germline V gene, CDR1 is MDHEN and CDR2 is SYDVKM. CDR3 length equals 16 residues.

The chain joins TRBV2 to TRBJ2-6, with a tentative D call TRBD2 (5 bases). Germline CDR1 and CDR2: SNHLY and FYNNEI. V lost 6 bases, J lost 2 bases, and 17 bases lay in between. The CDR3 sequence is 17 residues long. DNA of the CDR3: TGTGCCAGCAGCGTTCCCGGGGTAGAAACTGGGGCCAACGTCCTGACTTTC. It encodes CASSVPGVETGANVLTF.

This clone has a handful of counts. The V call is TRBV7-3, the J call TRBJ1-2; weak D call: TRBD1 (6 bases). CDR1 SGHTA and CDR2 FQGTGA come from the germline V gene. The CDR3 is 15 residues long. Trimming took 2 bases from V and 0 from J, leaving 10 bases between them. In nucleotides, the CDR3 is TGTGCCAGCAGCTTAGAAGGGGGAGCTAACTATGGCTACACCTTC. Translated, it gives CASSLEGGANYGYTF.

The genes are TRBV5-1 and TRBJ1-2; 7 bases line up with TRBD1. J lost 0 bases, V lost 3 bases, and 8 bases had no gene match. CDR1 is SGHRS, CDR2 YFSETQ, per germline. CDR3 length: 16 amino acids. CDR3 loop: CASSSGTAAPNYGYTF. The CDR3 DNA sequence: TGCGCCAGCAGCTCCGGGACAGCAGCCCCTAACTATGGCTACACCTTC.

The rearrangement uses TRBV29-1 and TRBJ1-3; possibly TRBD1 for D (5 bases). Between the trimmed V and J ends, which lost 6 bases and 2 bases, there was a span of 11 bases. This CDR3 has 13 amino acids. Germline V gives CDR1 SQVTM, CDR2 ANQGSEA. The CDR3 reads CSVTGLAGNTIYF. The CDR3 nucleotides are TGCAGCGTCACAGGTCTTGCTGGAAACACCATATATTTT.

This clone was found a few times. The V call is TRBV24-1, the J call TRBJ1-5; 8 positions match TRBD1. The CDR3 loop spans 14 amino acids. Germline V CDR1 and CDR2: KGHDR, SFDVKD. J lost 4 bases, V lost 9 bases, and 7 bases had no gene match. The CDR3 bases are TGTGCCACCCAAGGGACAGGACTAAATCAGCCCCAGCATTTT. This gives the protein CATQGTGLNQPQHF.

The rearrangement uses TRBV29-1 and TRBJ2-1; TRBD2 matches at 7 bases. The germline V gene encodes CDR1 SQVTM and CDR2 ANQGSEA. V lost 6 bases, J lost 0 bases, and 5 bases stayed unmatched. The CDR3 spans 14 residues. The CDR3: CSVAAGSSYNEQFF. The DNA of the CDR3 is TGCAGCGTCGCAGCGGGGAGCTCCTACAATGAGCAGTTCTTC.

This clone was counted once. The chain links TRBV9 to TRBJ1-2, with 7 bases matching TRBD1. CDR1 SGDLS and CDR2 YYNGEE come from the germline V gene. This CDR3 has 14 amino acids. Trimming at V came to 1 base and at J to 7 bases, leaving 7 bases not matched to a gene. CDR3 DNA: TGTGCCAGCAGCGTACTGGAGGGGGCTAGTGGCTACACCTTC. Its protein is CASSVLEGASGYTF. Supplemented by reference TRBV9 and TRBJ1-2, the full variable domain reads DSGVTQTPKHLITATGQRVTLRCSPRSGDLSVYWYQQSLDQGLQFLIQYYNGEERAKGNILERFSAQQFPDLHSELNLSSLELGDSALYFCASSVLEGASGYTFGSGTRLTVV.